Included here is one T cell receptor beta chain sequence, with context. The antigen remains undetermined. Hyperthyroidism qualified as stable when ophthalmopathy did not develop within 18 months of follow-up. Fresh peripheral blood (approximately 10 ml) yielded the PBMCs. This sample is drawn from a study of Graves' ophthalmopathy and Graves' hyperthyroidism. About the research overall: No treatment had been given when peripheral blood was collected at initial diagnosis.

Amplification from RNA transcripts yielded the TCR beta CDR3 regions. Second-round multiplex PCR came after first-round RT-PCR with HTBI primers. TCRdb independently ran MiXCR on the multiplex PCR reads; one entry per CDR3 protein. The sample holds about 24,000 distinct CDR3 sequences; around 50% are singletons and the top ten take roughly 6.5%. V shed 2 bases and J 2 bases; nucleotides not matched to a gene: 6. Germline V gene lookup returns CDR1 SNHLY and CDR2 FYNNEI. The CDR3 is 16 amino acids. General study findings and limits: Also, most clonotypes expanded in the thyroid above 0.001 frequency appeared in blood.

The rearrangement joins TRBV2 to TRBJ2-3; TRBD2 agrees at 8 bases. The TCR was taken from an adult woman with stable Graves' hyperthyroidism. Sequencing input: peripheral blood. The CDR3: CASSEWGLEVTDTQYF. The DNA for the CDR3 is TGTGCCAGCAGTGAATGGGGACTAGAAGTCACAGATACGCAGTATTTT.